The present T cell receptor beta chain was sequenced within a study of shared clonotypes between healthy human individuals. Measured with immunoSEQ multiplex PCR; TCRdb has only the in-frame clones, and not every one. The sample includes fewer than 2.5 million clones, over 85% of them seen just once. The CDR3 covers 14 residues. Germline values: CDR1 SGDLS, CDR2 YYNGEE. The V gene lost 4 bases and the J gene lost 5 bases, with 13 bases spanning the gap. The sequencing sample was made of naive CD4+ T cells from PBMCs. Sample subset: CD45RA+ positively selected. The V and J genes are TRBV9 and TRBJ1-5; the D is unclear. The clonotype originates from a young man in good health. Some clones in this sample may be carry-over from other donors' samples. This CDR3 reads CASSPRREDQPQHF. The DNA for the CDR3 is TGTGCCAGCAGCCCCCGAAGGGAGGATCAGCCCCAGCATTTT.